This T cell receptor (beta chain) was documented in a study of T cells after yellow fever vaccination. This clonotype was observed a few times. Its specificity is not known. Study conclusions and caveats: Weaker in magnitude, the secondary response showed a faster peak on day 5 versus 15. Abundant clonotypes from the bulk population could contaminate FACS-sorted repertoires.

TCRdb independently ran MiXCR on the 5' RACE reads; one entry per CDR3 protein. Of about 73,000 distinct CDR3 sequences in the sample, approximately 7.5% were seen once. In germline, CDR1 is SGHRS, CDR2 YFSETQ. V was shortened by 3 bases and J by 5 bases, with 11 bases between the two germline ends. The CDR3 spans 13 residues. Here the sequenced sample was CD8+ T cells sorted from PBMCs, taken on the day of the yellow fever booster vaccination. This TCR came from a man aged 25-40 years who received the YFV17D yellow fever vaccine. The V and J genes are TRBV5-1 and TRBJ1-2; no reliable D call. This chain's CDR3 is CASSSVGGYGYTF. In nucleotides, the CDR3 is TGCGCCAGCAGCTCTGTGGGTGGGTATGGCTACACCTTC.